This TCR beta chain comes out of a study of OX40 agonist ivuxolimab in advanced cancers. The germline CDR1 and CDR2 sequences are SGHTA and FQGTGA. The V and J ends lost 6 bases and 1 base respectively, with 9 bases between them. CDR3 length equals 13 residues. Some clones are missing from TCRdb's copy, which holds only in-frame ones; the method was immunoSEQ multiplex PCR. In the table there are around 35,000 clones, 81% of which are singletons. The J gene is TRBJ1-1, the V gene TRBV7-3; possible D gene TRBD1, 6 bases. The TCR was taken from an adult with an advanced solid tumor such as melanoma, head and neck, liver or kidney cancer. The sample consisted of CD4+ or CD8+ T cells sorted from blood, taken in a trial of the OX40 agonist ivuxolimab. The CDR3 DNA sequence: TGTGCCAGCAGTGGACAGCCGAACACTGAAGCTTTCTTT. Its translation: CASSGQPNTEAFF.